These T cell receptor beta chains were read from a single sample in a study of identical twins. One entry per CDR3 protein results from TCRdb running MiXCR on the 5' RACE reads. The profile shows 250,000 to 300,000 distinct CDR3 sequences, around 8.3% of them singletons. These records were also assigned to another study, of yellow fever vaccine responses in identical twins.

The sample taken for sequencing was CD8+ T cells sorted from blood. The receptors stem from a woman aged 18-29 years in good health. Each CDR3 is given with its conserved first and last residue. A D gene is named only where the DNA matches it firmly. Clone size is given for some rows only: seen once, a few or many times, or a class if the clone is expanded.

V: TRBV7-9
D: NA
size: few
J: TRBJ1-2
DNA: TGTGCCAGCAGCCAAGGTGGCTCGGACAGCCTCTATGGCTACACCTTC
CDR3: CASSQGGSDSLYGYTF

V: TRBV29-1
D: TRBD2
size: many
J: TRBJ2-3
DNA: TGCAGCGTTGCAGCGGGGAGCACAGATACGCAGTATTTT
CDR3: CSVAAGSTDTQYF

V: TRBV9
D: NA
size: few
J: TRBJ2-7
DNA: TGTGCCAGCAGCGTGGGCGCCCGCTCCTACGAGCAGTACTTC
CDR3: CASSVGARSYEQYF

V: TRBV5-6
D: TRBD2
size: many
J: TRBJ2-2
DNA: TGTGCCAGTACCGTAGCGGGAGGAGGGACCGGGGAGCTGTTTTTT
CDR3: CASTVAGGGTGELFF

V: TRBV29-1
D: NA
size: NA
J: TRBJ2-2
DNA: TGCAGCGTCCCGGACACTGTGAACACCGGGGAGCTGTTTTTT
CDR3: CSVPDTVNTGELFF

V: TRBV3-1
D: NA
size: many
J: TRBJ2-1
DNA: TGTGCCAGCAGCCAAGACCCCGGAGTTTACAATGAGCAGTTCTTC
CDR3: CASSQDPGVYNEQFF

V: TRBV13
D: NA
size: NA
J: TRBJ2-7
DNA: TGTGCCAGCAGCTCGAGACAGGAGAGAGGGGAGCAGTACTTC
CDR3: CASSSRQERGEQYF

V: TRBV4-2
D: TRBD2
size: NA
J: TRBJ2-1
DNA: TGTGCCAGCAGCCACGGGACTAGCGGGGGGGACTACAATGAGCAGTTCTTC
CDR3: CASSHGTSGGDYNEQFF

V: TRBV24-1
D: NA
size: many
J: TRBJ1-1
DNA: TGTGCCACCAGTGCTGACGCCGTGAACACTGAAGCTTTCTTT
CDR3: CATSADAVNTEAFF

V: TRBV20-1
D: TRBD1
size: many
J: TRBJ2-1
DNA: TGCAGTGCTGGGACAGGCGGAGATAGCTCCTACAATGAGCAGTTCTTC
CDR3: CSAGTGGDSSYNEQFF

V: TRBV6-2/TRBV6-3
D: TRBD2
size: NA
J: TRBJ2-2
DNA: TGTGCCAGCAGTTATGCCGGGGAGGGGACCGGGGAGCTGTTTTTT
CDR3: CASSYAGEGTGELFF

V: TRBV7-2
D: TRBD2
size: many
J: TRBJ2-1
DNA: TGTGCCAGCAGCTTATGGGTAGCGGGAAACGATGAGCAGTTCTTC
CDR3: CASSLWVAGNDEQFF

V: TRBV20-1
D: NA
size: NA
J: TRBJ2-4
DNA: TGCAGTGCTATTGCGGCCTTAGCCAAAAACATTCAGTACTTC
CDR3: CSAIAALAKNIQYF

V: TRBV7-2
D: NA
size: few
J: TRBJ2-7
DNA: TGTGCCAGCAGCTTAGCCCCCCCCGCGACAGATGGCGAGCAGTACTTC
CDR3: CASSLAPPATDGEQYF

V: TRBV20-1
D: TRBD1
size: NA
J: TRBJ2-3
DNA: TGCAGTGCTAGAGATCCGTATTCGGGACAGGGGGCGGAAGATACGCAGTATTTT
CDR3: CSARDPYSGQGAEDTQYF

V: TRBV2
D: TRBD2
size: NA
J: TRBJ2-7
DNA: TGTGCCAGCAGTGATTTAGCGGGGACCTACGAGCAGTACTTC
CDR3: CASSDLAGTYEQYF

V: TRBV13
D: NA
size: many
J: TRBJ2-2
DNA: TGTGCCAGCAGCTTAACCTATCCCGGGGAGCTGTTTTTT
CDR3: CASSLTYPGELFF

V: TRBV3-1
D: TRBD2
size: few
J: TRBJ2-3
DNA: TGTGCCAGCAGCCAGGTTAGCGGGGGGTCTAGCACAGATACGCAGTATTTT
CDR3: CASSQVSGGSSTDTQYF

V: TRBV2
D: TRBD1
size: few
J: TRBJ2-1
DNA: TGTGCCAGCAGTGAAGCCCCTCGACAGGGTGGGATTTACAATGAGCAGTTCTTC
CDR3: CASSEAPRQGGIYNEQFF

V: TRBV6-2/TRBV6-3
D: TRBD2
size: few
J: TRBJ2-1
DNA: TGTGCCAGCCTGTGGGGGGGACTAGCTAATGAGCAGTTCTTC
CDR3: CASLWGGLANEQFF

V: TRBV11-2
D: NA
size: few
J: TRBJ2-7
DNA: TGTGCCAGCAGCTTAGATTGGAACGGCTACGAGCAGTACTTC
CDR3: CASSLDWNGYEQYF

V: TRBV11-1
D: NA
size: few
J: TRBJ2-7
DNA: TGTGCCAGCAGCTTAGAGTTGGGAGACGGGGGAAACACTATCTCCTACGAGCAGTACTTC
CDR3: CASSLELGDGGNTISYEQYF

V: TRBV5-1
D: NA
size: NA
J: TRBJ2-5
DNA: TGCGCCAGCAGCTTGGGCCCTTTGGGGGGCTTTCAAGAGACCCAGTACTTC
CDR3: CASSLGPLGGFQETQYF

V: TRBV4-1
D: TRBD1
size: few
J: TRBJ1-1
DNA: TGCGCCAGCAGCCAAGTTTACCACGGGACAGGGGAGTGGAACACTGAAGCTTTCTTT
CDR3: CASSQVYHGTGEWNTEAFF

V: TRBV2
D: TRBD1
size: NA
J: TRBJ2-7
DNA: TGTGCCAGCAGGATGCCTCGGGACAGGGGGTCCTACGAGCAGTACTTC
CDR3: CASRMPRDRGSYEQYF

V: TRBV5-1
D: TRBD1
size: many
J: TRBJ2-1
DNA: TGCGCCAGCAGTCGACAGGGTCTTGAGCAGTTCTTC
CDR3: CASSRQGLEQFF

V: TRBV12-3/TRBV12-4
D: TRBD2
size: NA
J: TRBJ2-1
DNA: TGTGCCAGCACCCAAGCGGGGGGGCTATACAATGAGCAGTTCTTC
CDR3: CASTQAGGLYNEQFF

V: TRBV7-9
D: NA
size: many
J: TRBJ2-4
DNA: TGTGCCAGCAGCTTGGATGAGATGGTCAAAAACATTCAGTACTTC
CDR3: CASSLDEMVKNIQYF

V: TRBV2
D: TRBD1
size: NA
J: TRBJ2-7
DNA: TGTGCCAGCAGTGCGGGACAGGGGGACGAGCAGTACTTC
CDR3: CASSAGQGDEQYF

V: TRBV12-3/TRBV12-4
D: TRBD1
size: many
J: TRBJ2-7
DNA: TGTGCCAGCAGTCTAGCCCCAGGGGGCTACGAGCAGTACTTC
CDR3: CASSLAPGGYEQYF

V: TRBV7-2
D: NA
size: NA
J: TRBJ2-7
DNA: TGTGCCAGCAGCTTATTCCGGGAGTACGAGCAGTACTTC
CDR3: CASSLFREYEQYF

V: TRBV4-3
D: TRBD2
size: many
J: TRBJ2-7
DNA: TGCGCCAGCAGCCAAGCCGGGACTACAGTCTACGAGCAGTACTTC
CDR3: CASSQAGTTVYEQYF

V: TRBV5-1
D: TRBD2
size: few
J: TRBJ2-1
DNA: TGCGCCAGCAGCTCTGCGACTAGCGGGAGGTACTACAATGAGCAGTTCTTC
CDR3: CASSSATSGRYYNEQFF

V: TRBV7-8
D: NA
size: NA
J: TRBJ2-5
DNA: TGTGCCAGCAGCTTAGCGGAAACCTATCCAGAGACCCAGTACTTC
CDR3: CASSLAETYPETQYF

V: TRBV5-1
D: NA
size: many
J: TRBJ2-5
DNA: TGCGCCAGCAGCTTAGGGGTCGTTGGAGGAGGAGAGACCCAGTACTTC
CDR3: CASSLGVVGGGETQYF

V: TRBV28
D: TRBD2
size: few
J: TRBJ2-3
DNA: TGTGCCAGCAGTCTCCTAGCGGGAGCTGAGGATACGCAGTATTTT
CDR3: CASSLLAGAEDTQYF

V: TRBV20-1
D: NA
size: NA
J: TRBJ2-7
DNA: TGCAGTGCTAGGACCGGGACTCAAAAGACCTACGAGCAGTACTTC
CDR3: CSARTGTQKTYEQYF

V: TRBV27
D: TRBD1
size: few
J: TRBJ2-7
DNA: TGTGCCAGCAGTCCATTGGCGGGACAGGGGGCATACGAGCAGTACTTC
CDR3: CASSPLAGQGAYEQYF

V: TRBV20-1
D: NA
size: many
J: TRBJ2-1
DNA: TGCAGTGCTAGAGATTCGTGGCTAGCGTTGAGGAATGAGCAGTTCTTC
CDR3: CSARDSWLALRNEQFF

V: TRBV4-3
D: TRBD2
size: NA
J: TRBJ2-7
DNA: TGCGCCAGCAGCCAAGACTCGGGCGGGAGGTTATCCTACGAGCAGTACTTC
CDR3: CASSQDSGGRLSYEQYF

V: TRBV28
D: NA
size: few
J: TRBJ2-1
DNA: TGTGCCAGCAGTTTGGACCCTCCAGGGGATAATGAGCAGTTCTTC
CDR3: CASSLDPPGDNEQFF

V: TRBV20-1
D: NA
size: NA
J: TRBJ2-5
DNA: TGCAGTGCTAGAGATATGGGGGAAGAGACCCAGTACTTC
CDR3: CSARDMGEETQYF

V: TRBV7-9
D: NA
size: NA
J: TRBJ2-5
DNA: TGTGCCAGCAGCTTAGGGACTCGGGAGACCCAGTACTTC
CDR3: CASSLGTRETQYF

V: TRBV6-1
D: NA
size: NA
J: TRBJ2-3
DNA: TGTGCCAGCAGACCGGACATTGGGGAAGATACGCAGTATTTT
CDR3: CASRPDIGEDTQYF

V: TRBV12-3/TRBV12-4
D: TRBD2
size: few
J: TRBJ2-5
DNA: TGTGCCAGCAGGCTAGCGGGGGGCATGGAGACCCAGTACTTC
CDR3: CASRLAGGMETQYF

V: TRBV7-2
D: TRBD2
size: NA
J: TRBJ2-1
DNA: TGTGCCAGCAGTCTCCTAGCGGTGCCTTCCTACAATGAGCAGTTCTTC
CDR3: CASSLLAVPSYNEQFF

V: TRBV30
D: NA
size: few
J: TRBJ1-5
DNA: TGTGCCTGGGAAGGGGCGGGTCAGCCCCAGCATTTT
CDR3: CAWEGAGQPQHF

V: TRBV6-2/TRBV6-3
D: NA
size: many
J: TRBJ2-5
DNA: TGTGCCAGCAGCCTGGGCGGGGACTTGGAGACCCAGTACTTC
CDR3: CASSLGGDLETQYF

V: TRBV28
D: NA
size: NA
J: TRBJ2-7
DNA: TGTGCCAGCAGTGACTCCCTGGGGGACGAGCAGTACTTC
CDR3: CASSDSLGDEQYF

V: TRBV12-3/TRBV12-4
D: TRBD2
size: many
J: TRBJ2-7
DNA: TGTGCCAGCAGCTCCGAAGCGGGAACCTACGAGCAGTACTTC
CDR3: CASSSEAGTYEQYF

V: TRBV7-9
D: NA
size: few
J: TRBJ2-1
DNA: TGTGCCAGCAGCTTCAGCAGGGGGGGCAATGAGCAGTTCTTC
CDR3: CASSFSRGGNEQFF

V: TRBV25-1
D: NA
size: NA
J: TRBJ1-2
DNA: TGTGCCAGCTACACAGGAAAGTATGGCTACACCTTC
CDR3: CASYTGKYGYTF

V: TRBV3-1
D: TRBD1
size: NA
J: TRBJ2-1
DNA: TGTGCCAGCAGCCAGACAGGGATTGGCTACAATGAGCAGTTCTTC
CDR3: CASSQTGIGYNEQFF